The rows below give T cell receptor beta chains drawn from one sample of a study of blood T cell repertoires in COVID-19. Clones were sequenced by immunoSEQ multiplex PCR, and TCRdb holds only the in-frame ones, with some missing. The sample has about 200,000 clones; roughly 86% are singletons. Sequenced: peripheral blood. The receptors stem from a woman aged 45-60 years with active or convalescent COVID-19. CDR3s include the opening cysteine and the closing phenylalanine or tryptophan. The order of the fields is V gene, J gene, D gene, CDR3 protein. The D gene is left open where the match is weak.

TRBV27	TRBJ1-6	.	CASSFGAQNSPLHF
TRBV18	TRBJ1-5	.	CASSQGKQPQHF
TRBV10-3	TRBJ1-2	.	CAISERQSDYTF
TRBV7-2	TRBJ2-5	TRBD1	CASNRGRGQETQYF
TRBV10-1	TRBJ1-5	.	CASSESPVQPQHF
TRBV5-1	TRBJ2-1	.	CASSQLPGWNNEQFF
TRBV30	TRBJ1-2	.	CAWSSSYGYTF
TRBV28	TRBJ2-5	TRBD1	CASRLQGETQYF
TRBV3-1/TRBV3-2	TRBJ1-1	.	CASSHSSGLNTEAFF
TRBV5-4	TRBJ1-1	TRBD1	CASSWTGDDEAFF
TRBV2	TRBJ1-1	.	CASRRGNTEAFF
TRBV5-4	TRBJ2-1	.	CASSLAGSYNEQFF
TRBV28	TRBJ1-5	.	CASRLAGVGQPQHF
TRBV3-1/TRBV3-2	TRBJ2-5	TRBD1	CASSRREGGRAQYF
TRBV10-1	TRBJ1-2	TRBD1	CASSERQGHGYTF
TRBV9	TRBJ2-7	.	CASSDSPSGGLEQYF
TRBV3-1/TRBV3-2	TRBJ1-1	TRBD1	CASRGQGLTEAFF
TRBV5-5	TRBJ2-1	TRBD2	CASSPGLAISYNEQFF
TRBV9	TRBJ1-1	.	CASSPRGNTEAFF
TRBV10-2	TRBJ2-7	TRBD1	CASILGTGGRNEQYF
TRBV28	TRBJ1-1	.	CASTPQERSEAFF
TRBV28	TRBJ1-3	.	CASTNRGNTIYF
TRBV19	TRBJ1-5	.	CASSHRNQPQHF
TRBV11-2	TRBJ2-5	.	CASSLTGGVVTQYF
TRBV28	TRBJ1-6	.	CASGVGGATFGWTLHF
TRBV7-9	TRBJ1-2	.	CASSLASATYGYTF
TRBV2	TRBJ2-2	TRBD1	CASRRQGAIGTGELFF
TRBV28	TRBJ1-6	TRBD1	CASNLGQGSSPLHF
TRBV28	TRBJ2-4	.	CASSRFGGPAGNIQYF
TRBV5-1	TRBJ2-1	TRBD2	CASSLPGLAGSYNEQFF
TRBV3-1/TRBV3-2	TRBJ2-2	.	CASSQSGREKAGELFF
TRBV5-6	TRBJ1-6	.	CASSTSSYNSPLHF
TRBV5-4	TRBJ2-4	TRBD2	CASSQDRPGLGGNIQYF
TRBV5-1	TRBJ1-1	.	CASSLGPNTEAFF
TRBV5-1	TRBJ2-1	TRBD2	CASSPRTSGTEQFF
TRBV2	TRBJ1-4	TRBD1	CASGGQGSNEKLFF
TRBV4-1	TRBJ1-2	.	CASSQEMRGYTF
TRBV19	TRBJ1-5	.	CASNQAAYSAQPQHF
TRBV5-1	TRBJ2-3	TRBD1	CASSGWGTGSTDTQYF
TRBV5-1	TRBJ2-5	TRBD1	CASSRDSFLQETQYF
TRBV4-2	TRBJ1-5	TRBD1	CASSQEYGTADQPQHF
TRBV28	TRBJ1-2	TRBD1	CASSMTGRSGYTF
TRBV5-5	TRBJ2-3	TRBD1	CASSLVRDRVSDTQYF
TRBV6-1	TRBJ2-3	.	CASSEGETDTQYF
TRBV5-6	TRBJ2-6	TRBD1	CASTRTGGSGANVLTF
TRBV6-1	TRBJ1-1	.	CASSEAPGGGTEAFF
TRBV2	TRBJ1-5	.	CASSELVTYRESNQPQHF
TRBV7-3	TRBJ2-7	.	CASSLTATGTEQYF
TRBV28	TRBJ1-4	TRBD1	CASSFGGTGGEKLFF
TRBV6-5	TRBJ2-1	.	CASRGDSYSYNEQFF
TRBV4-1	TRBJ1-3	TRBD1	CASSQGQGAGNTIYF
TRBV28	TRBJ1-2	.	CASSLAGRDNYGYTF